Only a few counts were recorded for the clone carrying this TCR beta chain. As yet, its antigen is unknown. Using a J-beta primer mix together with a sample-barcoded 5' primer, a second PCR was run for roughly 7 to 11 cycles. MiXCR, applied by TCRdb to the 5' RACE reads, yields one record per CDR3 protein. The top ten clones hold roughly 13% of a sample with approximately 810,000 distinct CDR3 sequences, under 40% of them seen once. This record comes from a study of blood T cells in healthy people across ages. Regarding the study as a whole: Diversity figures based on one million T cells were deemed too low.

CDR3 size: 14 residues. Germline loops: CDR1 MGHDK, CDR2 SYGVNS. Trimming took 7 bases from V and 2 from J, leaving 14 bases between them. Isolation per sample recovered at least 7 million PBMCs. The chain has TRBV25-1 and TRBJ1-1; D perhaps matches TRBD1 (5 bases). This TCR was recovered from a man younger than 30 in good health. The specimen was blood. The CDR3: CASTPGGVNTEAFF. CDR3 DNA: TGTGCCAGCACCCCTGGGGGGGTTAACACTGAAGCTTTCTTT.